This T cell receptor beta chain came from a study of blood T cell repertoires in COVID-19. Study context: COVID-19 samples from acute and convalescent phases originated in the United States, Italy and Spain. PBMCs, B-cell-depleted T cells, or T cells provided the cDNA or gDNA that made up the material.

From germline, CDR1 is MNHNY and CDR2 SVGAGI (reference sequence). The CDR3 covers 15 residues. The V end was cut by 0 bases, the J end by 0 bases, with 8 bases between. In the case of this clone: The sample contains more than one DNA sequence encoding this CDR3.

Original processing notes: Researchers report that nucleated cell counts were estimated from reference gene primer amplification. Profiling relied on immunoSEQ multiplex PCR, and the TCRdb table lists in-frame clones only, not all of them. V and J calls plus clone size are reproduced from that table; the DNA served to infer D and trimming. Of under 300,000 clones in the sample, 82% are singletons; the top ten hold 3.4%. The sample comprised peripheral blood. This TCR was sampled from a woman under 30 with acute or convalescent COVID-19. The chain joins TRBV6-6 to TRBJ1-1; D remains ambiguous. The CDR3 DNA follows: TGTGCCAGCAGTTACTCGAGAGGAATGAACACTGAAGCTTTCTTT. Protein sequence: CASSYSRGMNTEAFF.